This entry is about one T cell receptor (beta chain). Its target is unknown. The sample is drawn from a study of T-cell reconstitution after alpha-beta-depleted transplantation in children. Study observations and caveats: From surviving recipient T cells and thymic progenitors came the high day-60 TCRbeta diversity observed in some patients. Two months or so post-transplant, alpha-beta T cells reportedly derived from several hundred expanded graft clones. Hyperexpanded clones declined; after one year, newly produced T cells mostly supplied diversity.

Preparation of the TCRbeta library was carried out with unique molecular identifiers. TCRdb re-called the PCR reads with MiXCR, one entry per CDR3 protein. This table has about 460,000 distinct CDR3 sequences, about 10% appearing once. The CDR3 sequence is 12 residues long. Trimming left V 0 bases short and J 6 bases short, with 6 bases between. CDR1 and CDR2 (germline): DFQATT, SNEGSKA (reference sequence). This material consisted of PBMCs, taken before TCRalphabeta/CD19-depleted stem cell transplant. This TCR derives from a child aged 2 to 10 with inherited bone marrow failure, due to receive a stem cell transplant. The chain uses TRBV20-1 and TRBJ2-1; D gene uncertain. CDR3 region: CSARDPINEQFF. CDR3 bases: TGCAGTGCTAGAGATCCCATCAATGAGCAGTTCTTC.